This is a list of T cell receptor beta chains from one sample in a study of blood T cells in healthy people across ages. In TCRdb, the 5' RACE reads were re-called with MiXCR into one record per CDR3 protein. The sample lists 1 million to 1.2 million distinct CDR3 sequences; under 40% were seen once. The sequenced material came from blood. The receptors here all came from a man younger than 30 in good health. Each CDR3 is given with its conserved first and last residue. The D gene is left open where the match is weak. Part of the rows lack a size; the others show once, few, many or a class for expanded clones.

NA,TRBV25-1,TRBD1,TRBJ2-1,CASSEWAGGAGNEQFF,TGTGCCAGCAGTGAATGGGCAGGGGGCGCCGGCAATGAGCAGTTCTTC
many,TRBV12-3/TRBV12-4,TRBD1,TRBJ2-6,CASSLETGAANVLTF,TGTGCCAGCAGTTTGGAGACAGGGGCGGCCAACGTCCTGACTTTC
NA,TRBV7-8,NA,TRBJ1-1,CASSLVSRVGTEAFF,TGTGCCAGCAGCTTAGTAAGCAGGGTTGGCACTGAAGCTTTCTTT
NA,TRBV7-3,NA,TRBJ1-1,CASSPSPGQGAFF,TGTGCCAGCAGCCCTTCTCCTGGGCAGGGAGCTTTCTTT
NA,TRBV20-1,TRBD2,TRBJ2-3,CSARAQTSGGPATQYF,TGCAGTGCTAGAGCCCAGACTAGCGGGGGGCCAGCTACGCAGTATTTT
NA,TRBV4-3,NA,TRBJ2-2,CASSPTRTANTGELFF,TGCGCCAGCAGCCCAACTCGAACTGCGAACACCGGGGAGCTGTTTTTT
NA,TRBV6-1,NA,TRBJ1-4,CASSERTGGGNEKLFF,TGTGCCAGCAGTGAAAGGACGGGGGGCGGGAACGAAAAACTGTTTTTT
NA,TRBV5-1,NA,TRBJ1-1,CASSLRDWGMNIEAFF,TGCGCCAGCAGCTTGAGGGATTGGGGCATGAACATTGAAGCTTTCTTT
NA,TRBV7-9,NA,TRBJ1-1,CASSQGHREAFF,TGTGCCAGCAGCCAGGGACACAGAGAAGCTTTCTTT
NA,TRBV4-1,NA,TRBJ1-5,CASSQEQERKNQPQHF,TGCGCCAGCAGCCAAGAACAGGAGAGAAAGAATCAGCCCCAGCATTTT
NA,TRBV4-3,NA,TRBJ1-5,CASSQESAGNQPQHF,TGCGCCAGCAGCCAAGAATCGGCAGGGAATCAGCCCCAGCATTTT
NA,TRBV6-2/TRBV6-3,NA,TRBJ1-3,CASSYIGGGNTIYF,TGTGCCAGCAGTTACATTGGAGGTGGAAACACCATATATTTT
NA,TRBV20-1,NA,TRBJ2-5,CSASRAGEGQETQYF,TGCAGTGCTAGTCGGGCAGGGGAGGGTCAAGAGACCCAGTACTTC
few,TRBV7-6,NA,TRBJ1-4,CASSPRERTNEKLFF,TGTGCCAGCAGCCCTCGGGAGAGGACTAATGAAAAACTGTTTTTT
NA,TRBV2,NA,TRBJ1-4,CASSESARGLFF,TGTGCCAGCAGTGAAAGCGCTCGGGGGCTGTTTTTT
few,TRBV3-1,NA,TRBJ1-1,CASSLTVGDTEAFF,TGTGCCAGCAGCCTGACCGTGGGGGACACTGAAGCTTTCTTT
few,TRBV6-1,TRBD1,TRBJ1-5,CASSTDRSSNQPQHF,TGTGCCAGCAGTACGGACAGGAGTAGCAATCAGCCCCAGCATTTT
NA,TRBV6-2/TRBV6-3,NA,TRBJ2-5,CASSYGLGFQETQYF,TGTGCCAGCAGTTACGGGCTAGGGTTCCAAGAGACCCAGTACTTC
NA,TRBV27,TRBD1,TRBJ1-5,CASKTLGGTGGNFGNQPQHF,TGTGCCAGCAAGACACTAGGAGGGACAGGGGGAAATTTTGGCAATCAGCCCCAGCATTTT
NA,TRBV6-5,NA,TRBJ1-1,CASSYSARGVPNTEAFF,TGTGCCAGCAGTTACTCGGCTCGTGGGGTACCGAACACTGAAGCTTTCTTT
NA,TRBV5-1,NA,TRBJ2-2,CASSLLTNTGELFF,TGCGCCAGCAGCTTGCTGACGAACACCGGGGAGCTGTTTTTT
NA,TRBV2,NA,TRBJ1-3,CASSEGAGLSGNTIYF,TGTGCCAGCAGTGAGGGGGCCGGTCTCTCTGGAAACACCATATATTTT
few,TRBV25-1,NA,TRBJ2-2,CASSGLESVFPGELFF,TGTGCCAGCAGTGGTTTGGAGTCAGTTTTCCCCGGGGAGCTGTTTTTT
few,TRBV4-1,TRBD1,TRBJ1-1,CASSQGTGGNTEAFF,TGCGCCAGCAGCCAAGGGACAGGTGGGAACACTGAAGCTTTCTTT
NA,TRBV9,NA,TRBJ1-6,CASSVDWGRSSYNSPLHF,TGTGCCAGCAGCGTAGACTGGGGCCGATCCTCCTATAATTCACCCCTCCACTTT
NA,TRBV3-1,NA,TRBJ2-1,CASSHPQGGPYNEQFF,TGTGCCAGCAGCCACCCACAGGGAGGGCCCTACAATGAGCAGTTCTTC
few,TRBV20-1,NA,TRBJ1-2,CSAPRAGGGYTF,TGCAGTGCTCCTAGAGCCGGGGGGGGCTACACCTTC
few,TRBV7-7,NA,TRBJ2-1,CASSLEQGNEQFF,TGTGCTAGCAGCTTAGAACAGGGCAATGAGCAGTTCTTC
NA,TRBV12-3/TRBV12-4,NA,TRBJ1-2,CASSLIGGYGYTF,TGTGCCAGCAGTTTAATCGGAGGATATGGCTACACCTTC
few,TRBV7-3,NA,TRBJ2-1,CASSPQGSDEQFF,TGTGCCAGCAGCCCACAGGGTAGTGATGAGCAGTTCTTC
few,TRBV4-1,NA,TRBJ1-4,CASSQGPGGVRENEKLFF,TGCGCCAGCAGCCAAGGGCCCGGGGGGGTCCGGGAAAACGAAAAACTGTTTTTT
NA,TRBV20-1,NA,TRBJ1-3,CSASQTGNTIYF,TGCAGTGCTAGCCAAACTGGAAACACCATATATTTT
few,TRBV12-3/TRBV12-4,NA,TRBJ2-1,CASTVTGSGYNEQFF,TGTGCCAGCACCGTGACAGGTTCGGGATACAATGAGCAGTTCTTC
many,TRBV29-1,NA,TRBJ2-5,CSVDQETQYF,TGCAGCGTTGACCAAGAGACCCAGTACTTC
NA,TRBV19,TRBD1,TRBJ2-7,CASSRQGESYNEQYF,TGTGCCAGTAGTAGACAGGGTGAATCCTACAATGAGCAGTACTTC
NA,TRBV10-3,NA,TRBJ1-1,CAISYSAGVGEEAFF,TGTGCCATCTCTTATTCGGCAGGGGTAGGGGAAGAAGCTTTCTTT
NA,TRBV27,NA,TRBJ2-3,CASRRTDLSTDTQYF,TGTGCCAGCAGACGGACAGATCTAAGCACAGATACGCAGTATTTT
few,TRBV7-8,NA,TRBJ1-1,CASSMVRFPSLNTEAFF,TGTGCCAGCAGCATGGTTAGGTTCCCTAGCTTGAACACTGAAGCTTTCTTT
NA,TRBV5-1,TRBD1,TRBJ1-1,CASSPTGGTNTEAFF,TGCGCCAGCAGCCCCACAGGGGGCACGAACACTGAAGCTTTCTTT
NA,TRBV7-9,NA,TRBJ1-5,CASSPGQRVGLNQPQHF,TGTGCCAGCAGCCCCGGACAGAGGGTGGGGCTCAATCAGCCCCAGCATTTT
few,TRBV7-9,TRBD1,TRBJ1-5,CASSLSTGTGGKPQHF,TGTGCCAGCAGCTTATCGACCGGGACAGGGGGCAAACCCCAGCATTTT
few,TRBV6-5,TRBD2,TRBJ2-1,CASSYSLLPGGPSFF,TGTGCCAGCAGTTACTCCCTCCTGCCGGGGGGGCCCTCGTTCTTC
few,TRBV4-3,TRBD2,TRBJ2-3,CASTRGGSTDTQYF,TGCGCCAGCACCCGGGGGGGTAGCACAGATACGCAGTATTTT
NA,TRBV20-1,NA,TRBJ1-5,CSATSEGGERWNQPQHF,TGCAGTGCTACGTCCGAGGGCGGGGAACGGTGGAATCAGCCCCAGCATTTT
NA,TRBV6-5,NA,TRBJ1-1,CASSYSGGKAFF,TGTGCCAGCAGTTACTCGGGAGGGAAAGCTTTCTTT
NA,TRBV4-1,TRBD1,TRBJ1-1,CASSRGQESGAEAFF,TGCGCCAGCAGCCGGGGACAGGAATCAGGCGCTGAAGCTTTCTTT
NA,TRBV4-1,NA,TRBJ2-3,CASSQKGDTDTQYF,TGCGCCAGCAGCCAGAAGGGGGACACAGATACGCAGTATTTT
NA,TRBV2,NA,TRBJ1-2,CASSEVTRGYTF,TGTGCCAGCAGTGAAGTGACTCGTGGCTACACCTTC
NA,TRBV6-6,NA,TRBJ2-7,CASTTGIEQYF,TGTGCCAGCACCACAGGGATTGAGCAGTACTTC
few,TRBV5-6,NA,TRBJ1-2,CASSLIREGNYGYTF,TGTGCCAGCAGCTTGATCCGGGAGGGCAACTATGGCTACACCTTC